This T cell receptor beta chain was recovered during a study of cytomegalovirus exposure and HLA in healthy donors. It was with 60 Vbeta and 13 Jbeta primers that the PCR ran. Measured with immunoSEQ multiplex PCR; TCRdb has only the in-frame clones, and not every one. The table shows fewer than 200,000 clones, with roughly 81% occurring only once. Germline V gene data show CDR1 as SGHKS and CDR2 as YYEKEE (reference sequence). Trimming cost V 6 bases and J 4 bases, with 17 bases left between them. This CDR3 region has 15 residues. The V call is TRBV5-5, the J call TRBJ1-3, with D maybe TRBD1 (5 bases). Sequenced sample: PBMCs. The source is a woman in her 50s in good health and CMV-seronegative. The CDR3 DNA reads TGTGCCAGCACGGCCCAGGGTGGTCCCGGAAACACCATATATTTT. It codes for CASTAQGGPGNTIYF. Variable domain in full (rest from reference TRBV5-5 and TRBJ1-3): DAGVTQSPTHLIKTRGQQVTLRCSPISGHKSVSWYQQVLGQGPQFIFQYYEKEERGRGNFPDRFSARQFPNYSSELNVNALLLGDSALYLCASTAQGGPGNTIYFGEGSWLTVV.